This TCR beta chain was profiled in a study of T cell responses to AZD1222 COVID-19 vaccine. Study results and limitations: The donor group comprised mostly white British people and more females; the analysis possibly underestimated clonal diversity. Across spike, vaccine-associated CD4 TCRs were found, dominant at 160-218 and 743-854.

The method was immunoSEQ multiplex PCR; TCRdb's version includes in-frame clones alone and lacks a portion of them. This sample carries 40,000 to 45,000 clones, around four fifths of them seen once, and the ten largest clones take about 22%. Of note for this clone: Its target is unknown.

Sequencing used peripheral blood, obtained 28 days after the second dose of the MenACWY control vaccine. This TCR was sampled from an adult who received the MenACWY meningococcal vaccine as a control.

This CDR3 reads CASSLYGGTEAFF. The CDR3 DNA follows: TGTGCCAGCAGCTTGTATGGGGGCACTGAAGCTTTCTTT. The V call is TRBV5-6, the J call TRBJ1-1, with D perhaps matching TRBD1 (5 bases). The CDR3 consists of 13 residues. CDR1 is SGHDT, CDR2 YYEEEE, per germline. V lost 1 base to trimming and J lost 4 bases, with 8 bases between them.